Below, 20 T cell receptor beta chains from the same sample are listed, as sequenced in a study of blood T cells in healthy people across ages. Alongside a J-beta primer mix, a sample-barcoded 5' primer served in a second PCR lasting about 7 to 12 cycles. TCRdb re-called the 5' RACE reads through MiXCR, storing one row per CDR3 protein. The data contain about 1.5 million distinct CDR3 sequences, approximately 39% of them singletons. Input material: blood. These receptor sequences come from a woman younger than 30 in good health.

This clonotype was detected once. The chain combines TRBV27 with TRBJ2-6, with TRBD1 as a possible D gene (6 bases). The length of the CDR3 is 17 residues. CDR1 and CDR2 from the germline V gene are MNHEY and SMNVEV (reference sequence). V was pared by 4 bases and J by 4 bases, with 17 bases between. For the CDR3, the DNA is TGTGCCAGCAGTTCGACTTCCAGGGGTTGGGGGGCCAACGTCCTGACTTTC. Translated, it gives CASSSTSRGWGANVLTF. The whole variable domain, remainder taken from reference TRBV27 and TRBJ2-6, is EAQVTQNPRYLITVTGKKLTVTCSQNMNHEYMSWYRQDPGLGLRQIYYSMNVEVTDKGDVPEGYKVSRKEKRNFPLILESPSPNQTSLYFCASSSTSRGWGANVLTFGAGSRLTVL.

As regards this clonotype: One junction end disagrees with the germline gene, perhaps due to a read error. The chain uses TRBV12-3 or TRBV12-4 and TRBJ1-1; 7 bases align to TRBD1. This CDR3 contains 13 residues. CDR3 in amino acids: CAGSRQGSPEAFF. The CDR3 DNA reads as TGTGCCGGCAGTCGACAGGGCAGTCCTGAAGCTTTCTTT.

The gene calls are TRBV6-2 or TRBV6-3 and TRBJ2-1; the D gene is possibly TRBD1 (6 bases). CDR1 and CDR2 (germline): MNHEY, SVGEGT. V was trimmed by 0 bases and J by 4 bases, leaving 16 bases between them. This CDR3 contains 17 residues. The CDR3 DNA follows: TGTGCCAGCAGTTACTCGACCAGGGGCCCAAAATACAATGAGCAGTTCTTC. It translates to CASSYSTRGPKYNEQFF.

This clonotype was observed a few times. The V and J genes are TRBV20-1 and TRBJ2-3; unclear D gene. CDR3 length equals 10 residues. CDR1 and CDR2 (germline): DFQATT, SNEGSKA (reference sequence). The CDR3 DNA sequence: TGCAGCGTCTTAAGTGATACGCAGTATTTT. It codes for CSVLSDTQYF.

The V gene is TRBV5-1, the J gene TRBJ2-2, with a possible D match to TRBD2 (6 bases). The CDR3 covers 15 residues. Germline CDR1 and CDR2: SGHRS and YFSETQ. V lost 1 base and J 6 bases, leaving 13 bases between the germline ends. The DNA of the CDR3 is TGCGCCAGCAGCTTGTGGGGACTTGGGGCCGGGGAGCTGTTTTTT. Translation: CASSLWGLGAGELFF.

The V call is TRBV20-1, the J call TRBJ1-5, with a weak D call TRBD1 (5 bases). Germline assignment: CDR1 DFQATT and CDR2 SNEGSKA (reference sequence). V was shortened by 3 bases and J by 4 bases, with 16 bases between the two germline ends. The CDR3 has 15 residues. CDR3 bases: TGCAGTGCTAGTCCGACGGGGACGGGGAATCAGCCCCAGCATTTT. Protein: CSASPTGTGNQPQHF.

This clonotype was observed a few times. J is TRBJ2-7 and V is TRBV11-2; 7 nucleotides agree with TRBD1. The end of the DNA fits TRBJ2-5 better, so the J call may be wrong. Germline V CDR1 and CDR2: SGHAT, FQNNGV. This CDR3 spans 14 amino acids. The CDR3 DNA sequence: TGTGCCAGCAGCTTCAGGGGGAAACGAGAGACCCAGTACTTC. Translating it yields CASSFRGKRETQYF.

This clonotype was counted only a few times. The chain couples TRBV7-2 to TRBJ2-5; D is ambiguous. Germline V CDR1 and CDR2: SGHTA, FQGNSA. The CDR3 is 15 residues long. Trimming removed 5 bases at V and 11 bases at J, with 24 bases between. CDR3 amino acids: CASSPSREMHNEQYF. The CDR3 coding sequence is TGTGCCAGCAGCCCTAGTAGGGAAATGCACAATGAGCAGTACTTC.

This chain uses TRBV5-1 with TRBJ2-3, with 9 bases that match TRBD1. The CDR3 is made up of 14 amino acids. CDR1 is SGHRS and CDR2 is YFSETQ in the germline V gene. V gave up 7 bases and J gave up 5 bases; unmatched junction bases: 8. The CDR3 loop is CASDRGQGGDTQYF. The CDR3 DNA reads TGCGCCAGCGATCGGGGACAGGGAGGAGATACGCAGTATTTT.

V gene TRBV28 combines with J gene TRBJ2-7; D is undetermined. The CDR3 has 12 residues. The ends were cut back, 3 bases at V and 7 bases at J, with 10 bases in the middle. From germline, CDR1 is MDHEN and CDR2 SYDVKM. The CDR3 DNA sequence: TGTGCCAGCAGTTTCCCAAGTCGGGAGCAGTACTTC. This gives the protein CASSFPSREQYF.

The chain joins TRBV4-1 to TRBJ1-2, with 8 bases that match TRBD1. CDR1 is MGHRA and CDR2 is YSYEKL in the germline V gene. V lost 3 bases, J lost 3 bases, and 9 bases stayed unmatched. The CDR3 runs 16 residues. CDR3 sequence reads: CASSQSLAGGDYGYTF. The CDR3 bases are TGCGCCAGCAGCCAGTCTCTGGCAGGGGGCGACTATGGCTACACCTTC.

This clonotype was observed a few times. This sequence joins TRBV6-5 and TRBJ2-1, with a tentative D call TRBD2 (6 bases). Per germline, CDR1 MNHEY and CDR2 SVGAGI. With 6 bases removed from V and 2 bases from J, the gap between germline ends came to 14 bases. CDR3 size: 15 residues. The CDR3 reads CASRWDGSTYNEQFF. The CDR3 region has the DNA TGTGCCAGCAGGTGGGACGGGAGTACCTACAATGAGCAGTTCTTC.

CDR3 DNA: TGCGCCAGCAGCTTGGTAATAGGGCTAGCGCGAAATTCGGATGAGCAGTTCTTC. This translates into CASSLVIGLARNSDEQFF. The chain recombines TRBV5-1 with TRBJ2-1, with D possibly matching TRBD2 (6 bases). Germline-derived CDR1 and CDR2 are SGHRS and YFSETQ. The CDR3 is made up of 18 amino acids. V was shortened by 0 bases and J by 8 bases, with 24 bases between the two germline ends.

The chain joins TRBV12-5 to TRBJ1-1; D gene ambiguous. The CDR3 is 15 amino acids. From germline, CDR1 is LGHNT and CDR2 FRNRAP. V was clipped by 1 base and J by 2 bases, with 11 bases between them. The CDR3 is CASGLGIGSNTEAFF. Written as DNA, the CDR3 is TGTGCTAGTGGTTTGGGGATCGGAAGCAACACTGAAGCTTTCTTT.

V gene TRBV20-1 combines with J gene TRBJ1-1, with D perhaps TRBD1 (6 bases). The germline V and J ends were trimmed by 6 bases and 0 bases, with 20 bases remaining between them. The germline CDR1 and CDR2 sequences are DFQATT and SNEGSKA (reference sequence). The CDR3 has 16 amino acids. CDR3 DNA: TGCAGTGCCTCCAGGACAGAATCATTCATGAACACTGAAGCTTTCTTT. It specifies CSASRTESFMNTEAFF.

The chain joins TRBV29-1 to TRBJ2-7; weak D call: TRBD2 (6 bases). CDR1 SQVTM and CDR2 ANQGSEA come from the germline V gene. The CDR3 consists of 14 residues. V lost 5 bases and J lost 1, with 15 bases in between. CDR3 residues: CSVRTGGMSYEQYF. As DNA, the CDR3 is TGCAGCGTTCGGACTGGCGGGATGTCCTACGAGCAGTACTTC.

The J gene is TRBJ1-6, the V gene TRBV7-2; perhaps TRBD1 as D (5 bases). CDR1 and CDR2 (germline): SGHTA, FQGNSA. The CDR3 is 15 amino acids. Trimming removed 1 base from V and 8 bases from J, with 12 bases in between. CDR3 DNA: TGTGCCAGCAGCTTAGGCGGGACGATTGATTCACCCCTCCACTTT. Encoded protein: CASSLGGTIDSPLHF.

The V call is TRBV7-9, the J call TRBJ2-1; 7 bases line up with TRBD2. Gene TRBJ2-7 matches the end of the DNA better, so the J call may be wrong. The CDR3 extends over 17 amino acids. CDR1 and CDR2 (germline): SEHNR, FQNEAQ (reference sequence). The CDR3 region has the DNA TGTGCCAGCAGCTTAGTCGACCGGGACTATTCCTACAATGAGCAGTACTTC. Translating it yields CASSLVDRDYSYNEQYF.

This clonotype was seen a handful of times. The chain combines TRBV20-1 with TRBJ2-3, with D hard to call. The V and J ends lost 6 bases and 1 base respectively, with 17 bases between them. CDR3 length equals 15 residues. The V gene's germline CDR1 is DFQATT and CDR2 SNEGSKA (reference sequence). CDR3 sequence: CSALSPRRGTDTQYF. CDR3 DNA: TGCAGTGCGCTTAGTCCTCGTCGGGGCACAGATACGCAGTATTTT.

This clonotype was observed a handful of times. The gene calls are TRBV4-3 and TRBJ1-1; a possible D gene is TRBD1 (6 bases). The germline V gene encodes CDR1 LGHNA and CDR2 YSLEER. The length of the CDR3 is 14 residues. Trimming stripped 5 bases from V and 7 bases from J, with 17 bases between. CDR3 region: CASSKQGRMDEAFF. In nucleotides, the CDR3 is TGCGCCAGCAGCAAGCAGGGGCGGATGGATGAAGCTTTCTTT.